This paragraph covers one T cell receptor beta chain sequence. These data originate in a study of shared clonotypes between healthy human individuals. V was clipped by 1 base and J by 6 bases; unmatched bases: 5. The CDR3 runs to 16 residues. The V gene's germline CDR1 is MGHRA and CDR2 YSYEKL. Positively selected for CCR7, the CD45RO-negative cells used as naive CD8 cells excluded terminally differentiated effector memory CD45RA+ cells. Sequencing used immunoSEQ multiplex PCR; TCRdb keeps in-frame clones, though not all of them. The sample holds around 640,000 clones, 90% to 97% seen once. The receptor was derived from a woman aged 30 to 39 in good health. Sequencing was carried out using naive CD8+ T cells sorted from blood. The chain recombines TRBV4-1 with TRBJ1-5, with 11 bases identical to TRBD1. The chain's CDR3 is CASSQGGTGGGQPQHF. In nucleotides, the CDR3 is TGCGCCAGCAGCCAAGGGGGGACAGGGGGTGGTCAGCCCCAGCATTTT.